Described below is a single TCR beta chain sequence and its context. This CDR3 contains 14 residues. Germline CDR1 reads SGHDT; CDR2 reads YYEEEE. The V and J ends lost 0 bases and 11 bases respectively, with 12 bases between them. Enrolment of Seattle patients took place during active infection, and they were followed longitudinally. The authors' processing: Reference gene primers were amplified, and this amplification served to estimate nucleated cell counts. Libraries were prepared by immunoSEQ multiplex PCR; TCRdb keeps only in-frame clonotypes and omits some of them. For V, J and clone size, that table is used; D and trimming come from the DNA. The repertoire holds 200,000 to 300,000 clones, with approximately 91% as singletons. This record belongs to a study of blood T cell repertoires in COVID-19. Study-level information: COVID-19 samples, acute and convalescent, were from the United States, Italy and Spain.

The specimen sequenced was peripheral blood. The genes are TRBV5-6 and TRBJ1-6; D is undetermined. This receptor was taken from a man aged 30-40 years with COVID-19, enrolled during active disease. This CDR3 is CASSLDASSTPLHF. DNA for the CDR3: TGTGCCAGCAGCTTGGATGCGTCATCTACACCCCTCCACTTT.